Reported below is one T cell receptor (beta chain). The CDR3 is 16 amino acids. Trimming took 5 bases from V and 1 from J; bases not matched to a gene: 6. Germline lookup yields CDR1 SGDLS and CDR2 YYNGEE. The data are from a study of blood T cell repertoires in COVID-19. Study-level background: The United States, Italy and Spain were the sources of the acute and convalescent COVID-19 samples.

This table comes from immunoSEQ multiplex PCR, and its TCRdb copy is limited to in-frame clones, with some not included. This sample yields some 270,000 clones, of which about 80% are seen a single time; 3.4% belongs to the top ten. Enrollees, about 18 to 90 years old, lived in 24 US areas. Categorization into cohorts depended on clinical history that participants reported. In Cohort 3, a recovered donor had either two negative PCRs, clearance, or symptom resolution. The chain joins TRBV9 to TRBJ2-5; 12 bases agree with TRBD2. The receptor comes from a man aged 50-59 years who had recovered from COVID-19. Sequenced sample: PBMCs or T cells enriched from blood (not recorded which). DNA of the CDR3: TGTGCCAGCAGTTCAGGACTAGCGGGGCCCCAAGAGACCCAGTACTTC. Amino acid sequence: CASSSGLAGPQETQYF.